This T cell receptor (beta chain) originates from a study of cytomegalovirus exposure and HLA in healthy donors. General study points: As immune exposure information, only CMV serostatus was available. Cytomegalovirus association was listed for about 150 TCR beta chains. Per a later analysis, 15,000 to 20,000 TCR beta sequences showed association with HLA alleles at 0.05 false discovery rate.

Concerning this clone: The antigen is unknown.

Use of 60 Vbeta and 13 Jbeta primers characterized the PCR. Data came from immunoSEQ multiplex PCR; TCRdb stores just in-frame clones and leaves some out. Among roughly 200,000 clones listed, around four fifths were seen once. V dropped 5 bases and J dropped 7; count of bases not matched to a gene: 7. The CDR3 loop spans 13 amino acids. The germline CDR1 and CDR2 sequences are MNHEY and SMNVEV (reference sequence). V is TRBV27 and J is TRBJ2-7; the match to TRBD2 covers 8 bases. Sample: PBMCs. This clonotype was obtained from a woman in her forties in good health and CMV-seronegative. In DNA, the CDR3 is TGTGCCAGCAGTCAGCGGGGGCGCGAGGAGCAGTACTTC. Amino acid sequence: CASSQRGREEQYF.